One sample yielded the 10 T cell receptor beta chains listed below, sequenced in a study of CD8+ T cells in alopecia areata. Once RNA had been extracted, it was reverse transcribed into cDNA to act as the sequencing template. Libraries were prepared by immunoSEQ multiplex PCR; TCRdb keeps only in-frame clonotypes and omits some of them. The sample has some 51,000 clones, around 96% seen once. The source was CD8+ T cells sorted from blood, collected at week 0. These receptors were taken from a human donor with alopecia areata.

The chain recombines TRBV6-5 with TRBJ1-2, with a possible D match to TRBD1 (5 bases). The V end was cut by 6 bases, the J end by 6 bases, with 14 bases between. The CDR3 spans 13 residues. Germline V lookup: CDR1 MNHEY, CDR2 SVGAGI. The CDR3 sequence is CASRPSGGDGYTF. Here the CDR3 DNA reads TGTGCCAGCAGGCCCAGTGGGGGTGATGGCTACACCTTC.

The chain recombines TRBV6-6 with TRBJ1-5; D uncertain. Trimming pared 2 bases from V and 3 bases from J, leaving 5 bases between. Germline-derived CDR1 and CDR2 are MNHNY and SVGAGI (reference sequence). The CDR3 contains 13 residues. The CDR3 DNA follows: TGTGCCAGCAGTTACAGAATCAATCAGCCCCAGCATTTT. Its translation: CASSYRINQPQHF.

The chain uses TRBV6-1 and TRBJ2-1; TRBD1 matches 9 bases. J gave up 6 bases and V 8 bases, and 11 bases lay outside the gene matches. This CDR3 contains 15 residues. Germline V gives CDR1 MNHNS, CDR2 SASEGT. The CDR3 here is CASDPTGGSINEQFF. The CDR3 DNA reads TGTGCCAGCGATCCTACAGGGGGCTCGATCAATGAGCAGTTCTTC.

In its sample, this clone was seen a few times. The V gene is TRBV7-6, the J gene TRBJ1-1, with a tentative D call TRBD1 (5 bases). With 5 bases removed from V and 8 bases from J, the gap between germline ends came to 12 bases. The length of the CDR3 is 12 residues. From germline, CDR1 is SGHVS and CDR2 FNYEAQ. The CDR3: CASSRVDREAFF. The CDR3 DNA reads TGTGCCAGCAGCCGAGTTGACAGAGAAGCTTTCTTT. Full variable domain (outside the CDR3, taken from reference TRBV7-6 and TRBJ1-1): GAGVSQSPRYKVTKRGQDVALRCDPISGHVSLYWYRQALGQGPEFLTYFNYEAQQDKSGLPNDRFSAERPEGSISTLTIQRTEQRDSAMYRCASSRVDREAFFGQGTRLTVV.

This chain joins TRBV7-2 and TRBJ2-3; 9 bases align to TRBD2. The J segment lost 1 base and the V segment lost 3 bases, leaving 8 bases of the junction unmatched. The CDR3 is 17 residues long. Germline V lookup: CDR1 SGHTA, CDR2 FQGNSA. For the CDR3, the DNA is TGTGCCAGCAGCTTCCCCCTAGCGGGATATGGCACAGATACGCAGTATTTT. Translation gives CASSFPLAGYGTDTQYF.

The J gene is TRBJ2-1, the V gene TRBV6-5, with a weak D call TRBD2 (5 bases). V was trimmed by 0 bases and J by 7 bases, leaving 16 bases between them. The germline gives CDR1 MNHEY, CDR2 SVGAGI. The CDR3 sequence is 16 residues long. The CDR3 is CASSYSRLALGNEQFF. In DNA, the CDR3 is TGTGCCAGCAGTTACTCCCGGCTAGCTCTGGGAAATGAGCAGTTCTTC.

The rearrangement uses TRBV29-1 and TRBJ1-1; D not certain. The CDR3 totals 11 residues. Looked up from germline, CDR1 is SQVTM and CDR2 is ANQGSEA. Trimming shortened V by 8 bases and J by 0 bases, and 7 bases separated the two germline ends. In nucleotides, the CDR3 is TGCAGCTCCTGGGTGAACACTGAAGCTTTCTTT. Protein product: CSSWVNTEAFF.

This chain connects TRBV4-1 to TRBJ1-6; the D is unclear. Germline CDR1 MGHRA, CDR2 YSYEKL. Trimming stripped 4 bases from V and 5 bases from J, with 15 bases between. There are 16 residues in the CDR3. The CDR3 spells CASSRTKGGDNSPLHF. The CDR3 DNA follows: TGCGCCAGCAGCCGTACGAAAGGAGGAGATAATTCACCCCTCCACTTT.

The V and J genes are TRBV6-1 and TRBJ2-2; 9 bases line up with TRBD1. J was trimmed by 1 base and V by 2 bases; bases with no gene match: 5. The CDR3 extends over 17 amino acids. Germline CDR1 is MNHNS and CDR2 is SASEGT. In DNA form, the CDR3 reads TGTGCCAGCAGTGAAACAGGGGGCCCGTTGAACACCGGGGAGCTGTTTTTT. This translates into CASSETGGPLNTGELFF.

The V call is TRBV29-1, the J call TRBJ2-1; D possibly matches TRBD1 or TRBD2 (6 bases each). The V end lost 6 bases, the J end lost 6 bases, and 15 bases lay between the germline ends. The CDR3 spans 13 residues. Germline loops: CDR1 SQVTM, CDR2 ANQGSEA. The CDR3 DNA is TGCAGCGTCCCAGGGGAGGTGACCAATGAGCAGTTCTTC. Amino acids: CSVPGEVTNEQFF.